This T cell receptor (beta chain) was identified during a study of shared clonotypes between healthy human individuals. Study at large: Participating donors consisted of two women and a few men aged 18 to 49.

Germline loops: CDR1 MNHEY, CDR2 SVGAGI. The CDR3 has 12 residues. V was trimmed by 8 bases and J by 6 bases, leaving 11 bases between them. Execution of the assay was at deep level. Each subset's genomic DNA was shared equally among a number of immunoSEQ plates. The data were produced by immunoSEQ multiplex PCR, yet TCRdb's version contains in-frame clones alone and is incomplete. The data show 1.4 million to 1.5 million clones, roughly 95% seen once. Each donor was a Caucasian adult residing in Nashville, Tennessee. Sequencing used naive CD4+ T cells sorted from blood. The subset is: CD45RA+ positively selected. This receptor was identified in a man aged 25 to 40 in good health. The chain uses TRBV6-5 and TRBJ2-1; no firm D call. The DNA of the CDR3 is TGTGCCAGCCGGATGGTACCCAATGAGCAGTTCTTC. Its translation: CASRMVPNEQFF.